The 27 T cell receptor beta chains presented below share a single source sample, sequenced in a study of blood T cell repertoires in COVID-19. Some clones are missing from TCRdb's copy, which holds only in-frame ones; the method was immunoSEQ multiplex PCR. The sample has approximately 300,000 clones; less than 85% are singletons. The sequencing input was PBMCs or T cells enriched from blood (not recorded which). Receptors were obtained from a woman aged 25 to 45 who had been exposed to COVID-19.

This chain connects TRBV12-3 or TRBV12-4 to TRBJ1-2; possibly TRBD1 for D (5 bases). V was trimmed by 7 bases and J by 10 bases, leaving 13 bases between them. The CDR3 is 11 amino acids. The CDR3 sequence: CASTLRGFYTF. The CDR3 region has the DNA TGTGCCAGCACCTTACGGGGGTTCTACACCTTC.

The CDR3 coding sequence is TGTGCCAGCACCCAAACAGGGGGGAACTATGGCTACACCTTC. This translates into CASTQTGGNYGYTF. This sequence joins TRBV2 and TRBJ1-2, with 8 bases identical to TRBD1. CDR1 and CDR2 from the germline V gene are SNHLY and FYNNEI. Trimming removed 7 bases from V and 2 bases from J; junction bases left unmatched: 6. This CDR3 contains 14 residues.

The chain has TRBV10-3 and TRBJ2-6, with a weak D call TRBD1 (8 bases). This CDR3 spans 18 amino acids. V gave up 8 bases and J gave up 2 bases, with 22 bases separating them. Germline V gene data show CDR1 as ENHRY and CDR2 as SYGVKD. The CDR3 sequence: CAIGSSGQGGAGANVLTF. The CDR3, as DNA: TGTGCCATCGGAAGTAGCGGACAGGGAGGGGCTGGGGCCAACGTCCTGACTTTC.

The chain joins TRBV7-2 to TRBJ2-1; D is ambiguous. Deletions cut 1 base from V and 0 bases from J, with 10 bases between. This CDR3 is built from 16 residues. Germline V lookup: CDR1 SGHTA, CDR2 FQGNSA. CDR3 DNA: TGTGCCAGCAGCTTAGGAACTTCGAGCTCCTACAATGAGCAGTTCTTC. Amino acids: CASSLGTSSSYNEQFF.

This chain joins TRBV27 and TRBJ2-7, with no clear D. V was trimmed by 2 bases and J by 6 bases, leaving 14 bases between them. This CDR3 has 14 amino acids. Per the germline V gene, CDR1 is MNHEY and CDR2 is SMNVEV (reference sequence). The CDR3 bases are TGTGCCAGCAGTTTAAGCCGTTCGAGTCGCGAGCAGTACTTC. It codes for CASSLSRSSREQYF.

J is TRBJ2-7 and V is TRBV28; 10 bases line up with TRBD1. V lost 2 bases to trimming and J lost 2 bases; unmatched junction nucleotides: 6. Germline lookup yields CDR1 MDHEN and CDR2 SYDVKM. The CDR3 consists of 16 residues. Here the CDR3 reads CASSLRQGAIPYEQYF. The DNA for the CDR3 is TGTGCCAGCAGTTTAAGACAGGGGGCGATTCCCTACGAGCAGTACTTC. The full variable domain, its missing parts supplied by reference TRBV28 and TRBJ2-7, is DVKVTQSSRYLVKRTGEKVFLECVQDMDHENMFWYRQDPGLGLRLIYFSYDVKMKEKGDIPEGYSVSREKKERFSLILESASTNQTSMYLCASSLRQGAIPYEQYFGPGTRLTVT.

This chain links TRBV6-5 with TRBJ1-2; perhaps TRBD1 as D (6 bases). This CDR3 spans 12 amino acids. Trimming took 11 bases from V and 4 from J, leaving 14 bases between them. Germline values: CDR1 MNHEY, CDR2 SVGAGI. In nucleotides, the CDR3 is TGTGCCCAAAGGGACATATTCTATGGCTACACCTTC. Translating gives CAQRDIFYGYTF.

This rearrangement joins TRBV2 to TRBJ1-6, with TRBD1 matching 9 bases. V lost 6 bases, J lost 8 bases, and 2 bases stayed unmatched. The CDR3 has 13 residues. Germline V lookup: CDR1 SNHLY, CDR2 FYNNEI. The CDR3 bases are TGTGCCAGCAGGGGACAGGGAGATTCACCCCTCCACTTT. Protein: CASRGQGDSPLHF.

The V and J genes are TRBV10-3 and TRBJ1-2; TRBD1 is a possible D gene (5 bases). The CDR3 has 12 amino acids. The V end was cut by 8 bases, the J end by 4 bases, with 11 bases between. Germline CDR1 is ENHRY and CDR2 is SYGVKD. The CDR3 sequence is CAIAREGYGYTF. The CDR3 DNA sequence: TGTGCCATCGCCAGGGAGGGCTATGGCTACACCTTC.

This chain links TRBV5-1 with TRBJ1-1, with D hard to call. Germline CDR1 is SGHRS and CDR2 is YFSETQ. The CDR3 runs 15 residues. The V and J ends lost 0 bases and 1 base respectively, with 10 bases between them. The CDR3 sequence is CASSLGPVKNTEAFF. Written as DNA, the CDR3 is TGCGCCAGCAGCTTGGGTCCAGTCAAGAACACTGAAGCTTTCTTT.

The chain uses TRBV6-5 and TRBJ1-2; tentatively, D is TRBD1 (6 bases). The CDR3 has 15 residues. Germline V gene lookup returns CDR1 MNHEY and CDR2 SVGAGI. The V end lost 6 bases, the J end lost 6 bases, and 20 bases lay between the germline ends. CDR3 protein: CASSDYMRGKNGYTF. The CDR3 region has the DNA TGTGCCAGCAGCGATTACATGAGGGGGAAGAATGGCTACACCTTC.

The gene calls are TRBV6-5 and TRBJ2-3, with a weak D call TRBD1 (6 bases). V gave up 2 bases and J gave up 3 bases, with 12 bases separating them. The CDR3 runs to 15 residues. Germline lookup yields CDR1 MNHEY and CDR2 SVGAGI. The CDR3 here is CASSYKFRGTDTQYF. The CDR3 DNA reads TGTGCCAGCAGTTACAAATTCAGGGGAACAGATACGCAGTATTTT.

The chain couples TRBV7-8 to TRBJ2-7; D might be TRBD1 (5 bases). Trimming cost V 2 bases and J 3 bases, with 11 bases left between them. Per germline, CDR1 SGHVS and CDR2 FQNEAQ. The CDR3 is 14 residues long. The CDR3 nucleotides read TGTGCCAGCAGCTTATTCCCAGGGAACTACGAGCAGTACTTC. Translated, it gives CASSLFPGNYEQYF. Full variable domain (rest looked up from reference TRBV7-8 and TRBJ2-7): GAGVSQSPRYKVAKRGQDVALRCDPISGHVSLFWYQQALGQGPEFLTYFQNEAQLDKSGLPSDRFFAERPEGSVSTLKIQRTQQEDSAVYLCASSLFPGNYEQYFGPGTRLTVT.

CDR3 sequence: CASTPGQASYEQYF. In DNA, the CDR3 is TGTGCCAGCACCCCGGGACAGGCGTCCTACGAGCAGTACTTC. This rearrangement joins TRBV28 to TRBJ2-7; 8 positions agree with TRBD1. From germline, CDR1 is MDHEN and CDR2 SYDVKM. The trim removed 7 bases at V and 1 base at J, leaving 6 bases unmatched. This CDR3 has 14 residues.

The genes are TRBV4-1 and TRBJ2-7; 8 nucleotides agree with TRBD2. J lost 6 bases, V lost 1 base, and 5 bases had no gene match. Germline CDR1 reads MGHRA; CDR2 reads YSYEKL. CDR3 size: 14 residues. The CDR3 DNA sequence: TGCGCCAGCAGCCAAGTCGGGACTAGAGCCGAGCAGTACTTC. It codes for CASSQVGTRAEQYF.

J is TRBJ1-3 and V is TRBV6-1, with D possibly matching TRBD1 (6 bases). CDR1 MNHNS and CDR2 SASEGT come from the germline V gene. V was trimmed by 1 base and J by 3 bases, leaving 16 bases between them. CDR3 size: 17 residues. CDR3 coding DNA: TGTGCCAGCAGTGAAGATTTCGGGACAATGCGTGGAAACACCATATATTTT. It is translated as CASSEDFGTMRGNTIYF.

V and J are TRBV5-1 and TRBJ1-4; TRBD1 matches at 7 bases. This CDR3 has 14 residues. Germline CDR1 and CDR2: SGHRS and YFSETQ. J was trimmed by 5 bases and V by 5 bases; bases with no gene match: 6. CDR3 sequence: CASSMGQMNEKLFF. CDR3 DNA: TGCGCCAGCAGTATGGGACAGATGAATGAAAAACTGTTTTTT.

V and J are TRBV19 and TRBJ1-6; possible D gene TRBD1, 5 bases. The germline V and J ends were trimmed by 2 bases and 0 bases, with 11 bases remaining between them. This CDR3 is built from 17 residues. CDR1 is LNHDA, CDR2 SQIVND, per germline (reference sequence). The CDR3, as DNA: TGTGCCAGTAGTATATCTCAGGGTGGCTCCTATAATTCACCCCTCCACTTT. Translated: CASSISQGGSYNSPLHF.

The chain combines TRBV27 with TRBJ2-7, with TRBD2 matching over 7 bases. The germline V gene encodes CDR1 MNHEY and CDR2 SMNVEV (reference sequence). V lost 2 bases, J lost 0 bases, and 4 bases stayed unmatched. The CDR3 length is 15 residues. The DNA for the CDR3 is TGTGCCAGCAGTTTACGGGGCGGGAGCTCCTACGAGCAGTACTTC. Amino acids: CASSLRGGSSYEQYF.

This clone was detected only once. The chain has TRBV30 and TRBJ1-2, with TRBD1 as a possible D gene (6 bases). Trimming stripped 3 bases from V and 4 bases from J, with 18 bases between. CDR3 length equals 15 residues. The germline gives CDR1 GTSNPN, CDR2 SVGIG (reference sequence). CDR3: CAWRQGSRSVYGYTF. The CDR3 DNA reads TGTGCCTGGAGACAGGGAAGTCGCTCAGTCTATGGCTACACCTTC.

The count of this clone is one. The chain links TRBV28 to TRBJ2-1; D gene ambiguous. The ends were cut back, 5 bases at V and 0 bases at J, with 8 bases in the middle. Germline V gene lookup returns CDR1 MDHEN and CDR2 SYDVKM. The CDR3 spans 14 residues. The CDR3 nucleotides read TGTGCCAGCAGTCATATAGACTCCTACAATGAGCAGTTCTTC. Protein: CASSHIDSYNEQFF.

The chain recombines TRBV28 with TRBJ1-2, with D perhaps matching TRBD1 (5 bases). Trimming removed 10 bases at V and 8 bases at J, with 17 bases between. Per germline, CDR1 MDHEN and CDR2 SYDVKM. This CDR3 is 12 amino acids long. The CDR3 sequence: CATHEGLMGYTF. The DNA of the CDR3 is TGTGCCACACACGAGGGACTGATGGGCTACACCTTC.

This chain uses TRBV10-3 with TRBJ1-3; D might be TRBD1 (6 bases). Germline CDR1 reads ENHRY; CDR2 reads SYGVKD. The V and J ends lost 11 bases and 4 bases respectively, with 18 bases between them. The CDR3 loop spans 14 amino acids. The CDR3 nucleotides read TGTGCCGGGGGGGGCAGGAAATACGGAAACACCATATATTTT. It is translated as CAGGGRKYGNTIYF.

To note about this clone: This specimen includes other DNA sequences encoding the same CDR3. The genes are TRBV5-1 and TRBJ2-2, with D possibly matching TRBD1 (5 bases). The germline CDR1 and CDR2 sequences are SGHRS and YFSETQ. The V end lost 2 bases, the J end lost 1 base, and 6 bases lay between the germline ends. CDR3 length: 14 amino acids. The CDR3 is CASSFQGNTGELFF. CDR3 nucleotides: TGCGCCAGCAGCTTCCAGGGGAACACCGGGGAGCTGTTTTTT.

The chain links TRBV5-7 to TRBJ2-1, with 7 bases matching TRBD2. TRBV5-7 is placed among ORFs of uncertain function. This CDR3 has 15 residues. With V trimmed by 1 base and J by 3 bases, 4 bases remained unmatched. CDR3 nucleotide sequence: TGTGCCAGCAGCTTGAGGGAGGGCGTCTACAATGAGCAGTTCTTC. This codes for CASSLREGVYNEQFF.

V usage is TRBV2 and J usage is TRBJ1-6, with 9 bases identical to TRBD1. The CDR3 sequence is 13 residues long. The J segment lost 17 bases and the V segment lost 0 bases, leaving 5 bases of the junction unmatched. The V gene's germline CDR1 is SNHLY and CDR2 FYNNEI. In DNA form, the CDR3 reads TGTGCCAGCAGTGAAGCCGGGACAGGGACGTTCCACTTT. Its protein is CASSEAGTGTFHF.

This rearrangement joins TRBV3-1 (or the pseudogene TRBV3-2) to TRBJ1-2; D remains ambiguous. V was clipped by 0 bases and J by 8 bases, with 7 bases between them. The CDR3 runs to 12 residues. Germline loops: CDR1 LGHDT, CDR2 YNNKEL (reference sequence). CDR3 in amino acids: CASSQDLLGYTF. The CDR3 coding sequence is TGTGCCAGCAGCCAAGATCTGTTGGGCTACACCTTC.